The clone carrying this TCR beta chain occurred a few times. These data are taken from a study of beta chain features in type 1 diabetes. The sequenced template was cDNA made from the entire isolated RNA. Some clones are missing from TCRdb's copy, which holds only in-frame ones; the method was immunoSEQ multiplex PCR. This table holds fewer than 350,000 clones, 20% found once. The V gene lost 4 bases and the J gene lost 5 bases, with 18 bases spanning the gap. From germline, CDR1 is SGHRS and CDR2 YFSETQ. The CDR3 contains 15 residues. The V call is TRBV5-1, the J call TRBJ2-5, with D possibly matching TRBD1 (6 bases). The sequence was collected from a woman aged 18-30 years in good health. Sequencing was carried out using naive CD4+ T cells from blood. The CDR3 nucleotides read TGCGCCAGCAGCACAAGACAGGATCCGGGGGAGACCCAGTACTTC. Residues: CASSTRQDPGETQYF.